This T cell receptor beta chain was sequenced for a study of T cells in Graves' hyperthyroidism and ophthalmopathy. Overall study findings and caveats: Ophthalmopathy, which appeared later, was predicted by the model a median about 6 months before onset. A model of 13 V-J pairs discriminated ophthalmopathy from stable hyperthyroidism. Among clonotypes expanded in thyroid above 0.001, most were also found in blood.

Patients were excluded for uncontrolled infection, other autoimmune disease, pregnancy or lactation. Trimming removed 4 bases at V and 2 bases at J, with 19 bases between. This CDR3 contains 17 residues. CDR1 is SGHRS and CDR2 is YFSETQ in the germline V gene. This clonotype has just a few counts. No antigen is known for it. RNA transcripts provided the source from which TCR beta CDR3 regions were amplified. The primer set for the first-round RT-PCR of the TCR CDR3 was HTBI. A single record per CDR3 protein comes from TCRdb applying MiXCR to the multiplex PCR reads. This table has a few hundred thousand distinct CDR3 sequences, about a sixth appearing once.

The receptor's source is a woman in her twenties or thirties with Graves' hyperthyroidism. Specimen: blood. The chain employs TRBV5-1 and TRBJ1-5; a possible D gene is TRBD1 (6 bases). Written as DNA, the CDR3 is TGCGCCAGCAGCCCCGGGACGCCAGGGGAGGGCAATCAGCCCCAGCATTTT. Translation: CASSPGTPGEGNQPQHF.